The TCR beta chain described here comes from a study of blood T cell repertoires in COVID-19. As for the study in general: Sample material is recorded as cDNA or gDNA derived from T cells, B-cell-depleted T cells, or PBMCs.

The assay was immunoSEQ multiplex PCR, and TCRdb's table has in-frame clones only and misses some. The repertoire holds about 120,000 clones, with roughly 79% as singletons. From germline, CDR1 is SGHRS and CDR2 YFSETQ. CDR3 size: 14 residues. The V segment lost 0 bases and the J segment 9 bases; nucleotides outside the gene matches: 5. The specimen sequenced was peripheral blood. The rearrangement links TRBV5-1 to TRBJ2-1; the match to TRBD2 covers 8 bases. This clonotype was obtained from a man between 65 and 85 years old with acute or convalescent COVID-19. Written as DNA, the CDR3 is TGCGCCAGCAGCTTGGTTCGGGGGGGCGGTGAGCAGTTCTTC. Translated, it gives CASSLVRGGGEQFF.